This TCR beta chain was obtained from a study of cytomegalovirus exposure and HLA in healthy donors. Regarding the study as a whole: Common viral pathogens were later found to be apparently linked to several of the most significant clusters.

Of note for this clone: What it binds is unknown.

The germline V gene has CDR1 MDHEN and CDR2 SYDVKM. The CDR3 consists of 16 residues. V lost 2 bases to trimming and J lost 4 bases; unmatched junction nucleotides: 6. It was with 60 Vbeta and 13 Jbeta primers that the PCR ran. Here immunoSEQ multiplex PCR was the method, and the copy in TCRdb shows in-frame clones only, minus some. Here the sample spans over 200,000 clones, more than 70% being singletons. The clonotype was recovered from a human donor in good health. Sequences were obtained from PBMCs. The genes are TRBV28 and TRBJ2-2, with TRBD1 identical over 8 bases. CDR3 protein: CASSLEGQELTGELFF. Here the CDR3 DNA reads TGTGCCAGCAGTTTAGAGGGACAGGAACTCACCGGGGAGCTGTTTTTT.